This entry lists 23 T cell receptor beta chains sequenced from one sample in a study of blood T cell repertoires in COVID-19. Clones were read by immunoSEQ multiplex PCR, and TCRdb kept only the in-frame ones, dropping some. The sample has 350,000 to 450,000 clones, more than 80% seen once. The sequenced sample consisted of PBMCs or T cells enriched from blood (not recorded which). The receptors were sampled from a man younger than 45 who had recovered from COVID-19.

This sequence joins TRBV7-2 and TRBJ2-7, with D hard to call. V was clipped by 1 base and J by 0 bases, with 13 bases between them. CDR3 size: 16 residues. The germline gives CDR1 SGHTA, CDR2 FQGNSA. The CDR3 sequence: CASSLGYVGNSYEQYF. The CDR3 bases are TGTGCCAGCAGCTTAGGGTATGTGGGCAACTCCTACGAGCAGTACTTC.

This chain links TRBV30 with TRBJ1-1; D is possibly TRBD1 (5 bases). V gave up 4 bases and J gave up 12 bases, with 15 bases separating them. The length of the CDR3 is 11 residues. Germline V CDR1 and CDR2: GTSNPN, SVGIG (reference sequence). The CDR3 protein is CAWTRVEIPFF. DNA for the CDR3: TGTGCCTGGACCAGGGTAGAGATACCTTTCTTT.

The genes are TRBV30 and TRBJ2-6, with a possible D match to TRBD2 (5 bases). CDR1 and CDR2 (germline): GTSNPN, SVGIG (reference sequence). Trimming cost V 2 bases and J 3 bases, with 14 bases left between them. There are 16 residues in the CDR3. The CDR3 is CAWSFQTSRGANVLTF. In DNA form, the CDR3 reads TGTGCCTGGAGTTTCCAAACTAGTCGTGGGGCCAACGTCCTGACTTTC.

This chain uses TRBV3-1 (or the pseudogene TRBV3-2) with TRBJ2-5; tentatively, D is TRBD2 (6 bases). This CDR3 contains 15 residues. Germline V gives CDR1 LGHDT, CDR2 YNNKEL (reference sequence). V lost 1 base, J lost 5 bases, and 14 bases lay in between. CDR3 DNA sequence: TGTGCCAGCAGCCAAGGGGCTGGAGGGTATGAGACCCAGTACTTC. It is translated as CASSQGAGGYETQYF.

The rearrangement uses TRBV5-1 and TRBJ2-4; D perhaps matches TRBD1 (6 bases). Germline assignment: CDR1 SGHRS and CDR2 YFSETQ. V was trimmed by 2 bases and J by 8 bases, leaving 8 bases between them. This CDR3 region has 12 residues. The CDR3 reads CASSLEGDIQYF. The CDR3 DNA is TGCGCCAGCAGCTTAGAGGGGGACATTCAGTACTTC.

The chain joins TRBV5-1 to TRBJ1-3, with TRBD1 as a possible D gene (6 bases). The germline CDR1 and CDR2 sequences are SGHRS and YFSETQ. The V gene lost 4 bases and the J gene lost 2 bases, with 16 bases spanning the gap. The CDR3 sequence is 16 residues long. In nucleotides, the CDR3 is TGCGCCAGCAGCCCTGATCTACAGGGAACTGGAAACACCATATATTTT. As protein: CASSPDLQGTGNTIYF.

This sequence joins TRBV10-3 and TRBJ1-5, with D unclear. Germline CDR1 ENHRY, CDR2 SYGVKD. The CDR3 length is 15 residues. The V end lost 4 bases, the J end lost 3 bases, and 13 bases lay between the germline ends. This chain's CDR3 is CAISAKGGDNQPQHF. In DNA, the CDR3 is TGTGCCATCAGTGCGAAAGGAGGAGACAATCAGCCCCAGCATTTT.

The chain has TRBV19 and TRBJ2-2; D ambiguous. The V end was cut by 1 base, the J end by 4 bases, with 7 bases between. The CDR3 loop spans 14 amino acids. Germline V lookup: CDR1 LNHDA, CDR2 SQIVND (reference sequence). CDR3 DNA sequence: TGTGCCAGTAGTATAGGTACTTTCACCGGGGAGCTGTTTTTT. Translating it yields CASSIGTFTGELFF.

The V gene is TRBV18, the J gene TRBJ2-3; no firm D call. Germline values: CDR1 KGHSH, CDR2 LQKENI. The CDR3 runs to 14 residues. Trimming took 3 bases from V and 0 from J, leaving 7 bases between them. CDR3 nucleotides: TGTGCCAGCTCACCCTTTTATAGCACAGATACGCAGTATTTT. Residues: CASSPFYSTDTQYF.

This clone was recorded only once. The chain combines TRBV12-3 or TRBV12-4 with TRBJ1-2; 7 bases are a match to TRBD1. V lost 6 bases, J lost 5 bases, and 3 bases stayed unmatched. The CDR3 is 12 amino acids. The CDR3 reads CASRDRSYGYTF. The CDR3, as DNA: TGTGCCAGCAGGGACAGGTCTTATGGCTACACCTTC.

The rearrangement uses TRBV4-1 and TRBJ2-2; 10 nucleotides match TRBD2. The CDR3 sequence is 16 residues long. Germline V CDR1 and CDR2: MGHRA, YSYEKL. V lost 5 bases to trimming and J lost 5 bases; unmatched junction nucleotides: 8. The CDR3 here is CASSVGVAGGTGELFF. The CDR3 bases are TGCGCCAGCAGCGTGGGGGTAGCGGGAGGAACCGGGGAGCTGTTTTTT.

The CDR3, as DNA: TGCGCCAGCAGCTTGGCCGGGACAGGGAACTCCTACGAGCAGTACTTC. It specifies CASSLAGTGNSYEQYF. The chain uses TRBV5-1 and TRBJ2-7; 9 bases map to TRBD1. This CDR3 is 16 amino acids long. Germline CDR1 and CDR2: SGHRS and YFSETQ. J lost 0 bases, V lost 0 bases, and 4 bases had no gene match. Combining the CDR3 with reference TRBV5-1 and TRBJ2-7 gives the whole variable domain KAGVTQTPRYLIKTRGQQVTLSCSPISGHRSVSWYQQTPGQGLQFLFEYFSETQRNKGNFPGRFSGRQFSNSRSEMNVSTLELGDSALYLCASSLAGTGNSYEQYFGPGTRLTVT.

The chain recombines TRBV27 with TRBJ2-1; TRBD1 matches at 10 bases. Germline CDR1 is MNHEY and CDR2 is SMNVEV (reference sequence). J was trimmed by 6 bases and V by 3 bases; bases with no gene match: 8. This CDR3 comprises 16 residues. CDR3: CASSLAGQGSRNEQFF. In nucleotides, the CDR3 is TGTGCCAGCAGTTTGGCGGGACAGGGGTCCCGCAATGAGCAGTTCTTC.

The CDR3, as DNA: TGTGCCAGCAGTGTAACCCTCAGGGGGTCAGCCTATGGCTACACCTTC. Amino acids: CASSVTLRGSAYGYTF. The J gene is TRBJ1-2, the V gene TRBV6-1, with 7 nucleotides matching TRBD1. CDR1 MNHNS and CDR2 SASEGT come from the germline V gene. V dropped 4 bases and J dropped 4; count of bases not matched to a gene: 12. CDR3 length: 16 residues.

The V call is TRBV28, the J call TRBJ2-7, with D tentatively TRBD2 (6 bases). Germline-derived CDR1 and CDR2 are MDHEN and SYDVKM. Deletions cut 8 bases from V and 1 base from J, with 18 bases between. The CDR3 is made up of 15 amino acids. CDR3 nucleotide sequence: TGTGCCAGCTGGGGGGTCGGGGGTAGTTCCTACGAGCAGTACTTC. Its translation: CASWGVGGSSYEQYF.

The chain is built from TRBV7-9 and TRBJ2-3; TRBD2 aligns across 10 bases. V was pared by 7 bases and J by 5 bases, with 3 bases of the junction left unmatched. CDR1 SEHNR and CDR2 FQNEAQ come from the germline V gene (reference sequence). CDR3 length: 13 amino acids. In DNA form, the CDR3 reads TGTGCCAGCACTCTAGCGGGAGAAGATACGCAGTATTTT. This codes for CASTLAGEDTQYF.

The chain couples TRBV19 to TRBJ1-4; D is unclear. Trimming pared 8 bases from V and 8 bases from J, leaving 21 bases between. Germline lookup yields CDR1 LNHDA and CDR2 SQIVND (reference sequence). The length of the CDR3 is 15 residues. The DNA of the CDR3 is TGTGCCAGTTGCGGTGAAGGCATCTTCGCGGAAAAACTGTTTTTT. It is translated as CASCGEGIFAEKLFF.

The V gene is TRBV7-6, the J gene TRBJ2-7, with 10 bases identical to TRBD1. The CDR3 is 16 residues long. V dropped 4 bases and J dropped 2; count of bases not matched to a gene: 8. Germline loops: CDR1 SGHVS, CDR2 FNYEAQ. The CDR3 is CASSSQTGTGAYEQYF. CDR3 DNA: TGTGCCAGCAGCTCCCAAACCGGGACAGGGGCCTACGAGCAGTACTTC.

The chain has TRBV21-1 and TRBJ2-2; TRBD1 reflects the table's D call only, with no check against the DNA. TRBV21-1 is an annotated pseudogene. This CDR3 is built from 13 residues. The CDR3, as DNA: TGTGCCAGCAGCAATCAGGACACCGGGGAGCTGTTTTTT. It codes for CASSNQDTGELFF.

The chain carries TRBV27 and TRBJ1-6; D perhaps matches TRBD1 (5 bases). Germline V gene data show CDR1 as MNHEY and CDR2 as SMNVEV (reference sequence). The CDR3 spans 15 residues. Trimming removed 7 bases at V and 8 bases at J, with 18 bases between. Written as DNA, the CDR3 is TGTGCCAGCACAACAAGTGGCAGGGTGGATTCACCCCTCCACTTT. This translates into CASTTSGRVDSPLHF.

The V call is TRBV7-2, the J call TRBJ2-7, with 9 bases that match TRBD2. V dropped 4 bases and J dropped 2; count of bases not matched to a gene: 6. The CDR3 is 15 amino acids. The germline CDR1 and CDR2 sequences are SGHTA and FQGNSA. DNA for the CDR3: TGTGCCAGCAGCTCTGAGGCGGGAGGGACCTACGAGCAGTACTTC. Its protein is CASSSEAGGTYEQYF.

J is TRBJ1-1 and V is TRBV6-5; D possibly corresponds to TRBD1 (6 bases). The CDR3 is made up of 12 amino acids. The germline V gene encodes CDR1 MNHEY and CDR2 SVGAGI. Trimming stripped 6 bases from V and 1 base from J, with 6 bases between. In nucleotides, the CDR3 is TGTGCCAGCAGCAGGGGGAACACTGAAGCTTTCTTT. Encoded protein: CASSRGNTEAFF.

The rearrangement joins TRBV10-3 to TRBJ2-2; tentatively, D is TRBD2 (6 bases). The germline V gene has CDR1 ENHRY and CDR2 SYGVKD. V lost 4 bases to trimming and J lost 7 bases, with 7 bases between them. The CDR3 spans 12 residues. Here the CDR3 reads CAISGRGGELFF. The CDR3 DNA is TGTGCCATCAGTGGGAGGGGCGGGGAGCTGTTTTTT.